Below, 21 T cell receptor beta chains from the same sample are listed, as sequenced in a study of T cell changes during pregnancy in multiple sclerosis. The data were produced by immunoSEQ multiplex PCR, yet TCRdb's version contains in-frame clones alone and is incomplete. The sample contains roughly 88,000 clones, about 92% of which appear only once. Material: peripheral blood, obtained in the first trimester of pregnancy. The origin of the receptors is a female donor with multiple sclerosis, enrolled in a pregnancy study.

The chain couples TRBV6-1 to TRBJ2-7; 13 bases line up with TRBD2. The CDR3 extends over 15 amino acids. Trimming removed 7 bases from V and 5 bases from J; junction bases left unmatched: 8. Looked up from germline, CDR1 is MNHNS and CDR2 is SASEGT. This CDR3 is CASTPGLAGFDEQYF. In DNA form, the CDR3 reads TGTGCCAGCACCCCGGGACTAGCGGGATTCGACGAGCAGTACTTC.

This CDR3 is CASSPGGSNYGYTF. In DNA form, the CDR3 reads TGTGCCAGCAGCCCCGGAGGTTCAAACTATGGCTACACCTTC. This rearrangement joins TRBV2 to TRBJ1-2; unclear D gene. CDR3 length: 14 residues. Trimming removed 6 bases at V and 2 bases at J, with 13 bases between. Looked up from germline, CDR1 is SNHLY and CDR2 is FYNNEI.

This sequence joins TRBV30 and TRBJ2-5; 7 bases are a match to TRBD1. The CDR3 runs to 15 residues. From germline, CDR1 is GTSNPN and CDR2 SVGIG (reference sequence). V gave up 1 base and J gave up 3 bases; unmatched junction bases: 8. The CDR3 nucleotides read TGTGCCTGGAGTGCCGGGACAGCCTTTAAAGAGACCCAGTACTTC. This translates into CAWSAGTAFKETQYF.

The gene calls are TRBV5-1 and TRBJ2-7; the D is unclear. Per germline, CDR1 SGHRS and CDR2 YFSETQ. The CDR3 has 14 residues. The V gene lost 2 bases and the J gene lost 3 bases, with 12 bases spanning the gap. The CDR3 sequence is CASSLQQNLYEQYF. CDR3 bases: TGCGCCAGCAGCTTACAACAGAACCTCTACGAGCAGTACTTC.

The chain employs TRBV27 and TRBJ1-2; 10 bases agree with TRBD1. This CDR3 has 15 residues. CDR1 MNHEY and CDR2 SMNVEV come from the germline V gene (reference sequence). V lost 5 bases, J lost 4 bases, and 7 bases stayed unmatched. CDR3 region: CASSAGTGVSYGYTF. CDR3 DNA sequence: TGTGCCAGCAGTGCTGGGACAGGGGTCTCCTATGGCTACACCTTC.

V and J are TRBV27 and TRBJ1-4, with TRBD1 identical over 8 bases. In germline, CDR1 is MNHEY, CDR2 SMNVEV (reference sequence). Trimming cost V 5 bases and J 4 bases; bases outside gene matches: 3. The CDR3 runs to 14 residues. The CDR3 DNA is TGTGCCAGCAGTCGACAGGGGCTTAATGAAAAACTGTTTTTT. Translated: CASSRQGLNEKLFF.

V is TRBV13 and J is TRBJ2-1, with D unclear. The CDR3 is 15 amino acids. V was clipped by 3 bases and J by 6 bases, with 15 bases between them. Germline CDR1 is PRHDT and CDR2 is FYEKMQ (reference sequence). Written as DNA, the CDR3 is TGTGCCAGCAGCTTGCCCAGCAGCGCTTTCAATGAGCAGTTCTTC. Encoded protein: CASSLPSSAFNEQFF.

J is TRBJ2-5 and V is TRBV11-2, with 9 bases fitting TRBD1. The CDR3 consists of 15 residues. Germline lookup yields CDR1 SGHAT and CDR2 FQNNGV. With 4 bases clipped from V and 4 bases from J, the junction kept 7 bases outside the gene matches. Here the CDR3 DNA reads TGTGCCAGCAGCTCCACAGGGGGCGTTTTAGAGACCCAGTACTTC. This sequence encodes CASSSTGGVLETQYF.

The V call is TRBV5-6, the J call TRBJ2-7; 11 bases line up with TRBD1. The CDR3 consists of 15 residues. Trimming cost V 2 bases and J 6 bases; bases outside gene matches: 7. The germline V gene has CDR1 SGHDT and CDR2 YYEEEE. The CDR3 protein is CASSFWGTGGIEQYF. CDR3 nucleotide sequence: TGTGCCAGCAGCTTTTGGGGGACAGGGGGGATCGAGCAGTACTTC.

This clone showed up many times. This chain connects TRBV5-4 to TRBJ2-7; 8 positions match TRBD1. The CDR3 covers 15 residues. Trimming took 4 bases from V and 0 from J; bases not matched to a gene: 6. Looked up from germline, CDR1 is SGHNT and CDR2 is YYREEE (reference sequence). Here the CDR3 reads CASSETGEISYEQYF. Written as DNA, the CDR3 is TGTGCCAGCAGCGAGACAGGGGAGATCTCCTACGAGCAGTACTTC.

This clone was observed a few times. CDR3: CASSPQGLGTDTQYF. Here the CDR3 DNA reads TGTGCCAGCAGCCCGCAGGGGTTAGGCACAGATACGCAGTATTTT. The chain couples TRBV7-3 to TRBJ2-3, with a weak D call TRBD1 (6 bases). Deletions cut 5 bases from V and 1 base from J, with 13 bases between. The CDR3 has 15 amino acids. In germline, CDR1 is SGHTA, CDR2 FQGTGA.

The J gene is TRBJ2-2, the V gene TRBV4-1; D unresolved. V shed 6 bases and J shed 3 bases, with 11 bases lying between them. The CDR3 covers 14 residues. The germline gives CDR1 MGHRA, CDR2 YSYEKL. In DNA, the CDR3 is TGCGCCAGCAGGAATCCTCAGTACACCGGGGAGCTGTTTTTT. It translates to CASRNPQYTGELFF.

The CDR3 nucleotides are TGCGCCAGCAGCTTGTCCGGGACAGGGGGCAGGCAGTACTTC. Protein: CASSLSGTGGRQYF. The J gene is TRBJ2-7, the V gene TRBV5-1; 12 nucleotides match TRBD1. The CDR3 spans 14 residues. Germline V gene lookup returns CDR1 SGHRS and CDR2 YFSETQ. The ends lost 1 base at V and 9 bases at J; junction bases unmatched: 5.

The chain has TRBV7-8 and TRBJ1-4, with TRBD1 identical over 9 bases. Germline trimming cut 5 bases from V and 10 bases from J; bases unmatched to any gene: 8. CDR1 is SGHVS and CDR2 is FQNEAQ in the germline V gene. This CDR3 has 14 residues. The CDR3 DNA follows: TGTGCCAGCAGCGTCGGGACAGGGTTTGGAAAACTGTTTTTT. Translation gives CASSVGTGFGKLFF. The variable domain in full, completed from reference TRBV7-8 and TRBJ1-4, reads GAGVSQSPRYKVAKRGQDVALRCDPISGHVSLFWYQQALGQGPEFLTYFQNEAQLDKSGLPSDRFFAERPEGSVSTLKIQRTQQEDSAVYLCASSVGTGFGKLFFGSGTQLSVL.

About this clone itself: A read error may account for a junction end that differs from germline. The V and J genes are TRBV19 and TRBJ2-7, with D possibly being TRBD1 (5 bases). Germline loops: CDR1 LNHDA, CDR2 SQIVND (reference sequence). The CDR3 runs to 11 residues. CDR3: CASSWGYEEYF. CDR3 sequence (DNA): TGTGCCAGTAGTTGGGGCTACGAGGAGTACTTC.

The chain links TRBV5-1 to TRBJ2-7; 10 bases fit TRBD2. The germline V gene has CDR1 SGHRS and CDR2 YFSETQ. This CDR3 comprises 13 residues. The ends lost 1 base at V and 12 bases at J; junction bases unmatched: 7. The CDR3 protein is CASSLNLAGETYF. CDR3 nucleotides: TGCGCCAGCAGCTTGAATCTAGCGGGAGAGACGTACTTC.

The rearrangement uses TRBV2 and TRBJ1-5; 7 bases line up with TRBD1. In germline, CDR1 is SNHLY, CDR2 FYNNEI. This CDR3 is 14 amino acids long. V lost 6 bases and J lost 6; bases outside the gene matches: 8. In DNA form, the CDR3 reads TGTGCCAGCAGGGGAGCGACAGGGAGTCAGCCCCAGCATTTT. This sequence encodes CASRGATGSQPQHF.

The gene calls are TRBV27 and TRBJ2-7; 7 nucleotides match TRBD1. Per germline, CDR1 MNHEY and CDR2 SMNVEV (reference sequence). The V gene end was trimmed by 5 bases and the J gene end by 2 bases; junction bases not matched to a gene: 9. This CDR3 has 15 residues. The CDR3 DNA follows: TGTGCCAGCAGTCTTTTAGACAGGGCGCCCTACGAGCAGTACTTC. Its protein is CASSLLDRAPYEQYF.

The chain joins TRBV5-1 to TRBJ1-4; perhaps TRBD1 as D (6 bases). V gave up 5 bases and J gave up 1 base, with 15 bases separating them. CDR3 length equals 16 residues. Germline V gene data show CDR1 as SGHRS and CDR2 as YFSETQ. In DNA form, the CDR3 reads TGCGCCAGCAGGAAAGGACAGAGGGTAACTAATGAAAAACTGTTTTTT. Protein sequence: CASRKGQRVTNEKLFF.

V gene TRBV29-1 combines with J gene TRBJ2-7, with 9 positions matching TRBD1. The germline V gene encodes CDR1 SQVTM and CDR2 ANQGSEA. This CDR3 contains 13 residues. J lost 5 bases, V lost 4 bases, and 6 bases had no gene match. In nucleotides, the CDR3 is TGCAGCGTTGTGGGGACAGGGACCAACGAGCAGTACTTC. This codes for CSVVGTGTNEQYF.

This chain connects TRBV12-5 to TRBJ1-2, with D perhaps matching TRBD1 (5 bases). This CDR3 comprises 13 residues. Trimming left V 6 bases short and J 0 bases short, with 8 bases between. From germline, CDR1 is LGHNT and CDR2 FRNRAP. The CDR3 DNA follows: TGTGCTAGTGGCGACAGTCCTAACTATGGCTACACCTTC. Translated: CASGDSPNYGYTF.